This T cell receptor beta chain was profiled in a study of cytomegalovirus exposure and HLA in healthy donors. Study conclusions and caveats: Clusters of TCRs from the first cohort tended to co-occur in the roughly 120 validation repertoires (as a later analysis found). For most TCR sequences rarity was the rule, although some public TCRs occurred in many donors.

CDR3 length equals 18 residues. J gave up 3 bases and V 3 bases, and 15 bases lay outside the gene matches. Germline loops: CDR1 LNHDA, CDR2 SQIVND (reference sequence). The study drew the donors from its approximately 110-subject validation cohort, separate from the roughly 700-subject first cohort. TCRdb's copy holds only in-frame clones and misses some; the assay was immunoSEQ multiplex PCR. The data hold roughly 300,000 clones, with 75% to 90% observed a single time. Remarks on this clone: Its antigen is as yet unknown.

Material: PBMCs. This sequence originates from a woman aged 25 to 39 in good health and CMV-seropositive. V is TRBV19 and J is TRBJ2-7; 9 nucleotides line up with TRBD1. The CDR3 is CASSMGQGALVPGYEQYF. The CDR3 DNA reads TGTGCCAGTAGTATGGGACAGGGAGCCCTTGTACCGGGCTACGAGCAGTACTTC.